The 25 T cell receptor beta chains listed next were all sequenced from one sample in a study of control samples from healthy donors and cancer patients. Sequencing was performed with immunoSEQ multiplex PCR; in TCRdb, only in-frame clones are kept and a portion is missing. This table has approximately 100,000 clones, more than 75% appearing once. Sequencing used blood. All receptors derive from a man aged 25-40 years in good health.

This chain connects TRBV7-2 to TRBJ1-2; 9 bases align to TRBD1. The germline V gene has CDR1 SGHTA and CDR2 FQGNSA. V was pared by 1 base and J by 5 bases, with 8 bases of the junction left unmatched. The CDR3 spans 16 residues. The CDR3 nucleotides read TGTGCCAGCAGCTTAGGCGGGACAGGGTCTGGGTATGGCTACACCTTC. This encodes CASSLGGTGSGYGYTF. Filled out from reference TRBV7-2 and TRBJ1-2, the complete variable domain reads GAGVSQSPSNKVTEKGKDVELRCDPISGHTALYWYRQSLGQGLEFLIYFQGNSAPDKSGLPSDRFSAERTGGSVSTLTIQRTQQEDSAVYLCASSLGGTGSGYGYTFGSGTRLTVV.

The chain joins TRBV2 to TRBJ2-7; D is ambiguous. V lost 10 bases and J 0 bases, leaving 13 bases between the germline ends. The CDR3 runs 13 residues. Germline loops: CDR1 SNHLY, CDR2 FYNNEI. In nucleotides, the CDR3 is TGTGCCACCGGCTTGGCCCGCTCCTACGAGCAGTACTTC. It yields the protein CATGLARSYEQYF.

The chain couples TRBV6-5 to TRBJ1-5; maybe TRBD1 (6 bases). The V gene's germline CDR1 is MNHEY and CDR2 SVGAGI. V lost 4 bases and J 6 bases, leaving 16 bases between the germline ends. This CDR3 has 15 amino acids. CDR3 nucleotides: TGTGCCAGCAGTTCCTCCGGCAGGGGATCTCAGCCCCAGCATTTT. It codes for CASSSSGRGSQPQHF.

V and J are TRBV5-1 and TRBJ2-7; no clear D. V was cut by 1 base and J by 5 bases, with 13 bases left in between. Germline V lookup: CDR1 SGHRS, CDR2 YFSETQ. The CDR3 runs 14 residues. The CDR3 DNA follows: TGCGCCAGCAGCTTGATCTCAGGTGATAACGAGCAGTACTTC. Protein product: CASSLISGDNEQYF.

V gene TRBV25-1 combines with J gene TRBJ2-1; perhaps D is TRBD1 or TRBD2 (6 bases each). The V end lost 4 bases, the J end lost 8 bases, and 9 bases lay between the germline ends. Germline CDR1 and CDR2: MGHDK and SYGVNS. The CDR3 is made up of 12 amino acids. For the CDR3, the DNA is TGTGCCAGCAGTGTGGGGGGCGATGAGCAGTTCTTC. It yields the protein CASSVGGDEQFF.

As DNA, the CDR3 is TGTGCCAGCAGACCCGGGACAGCGGCTATCGATGGCTACACCTTC. Amino acids: CASRPGTAAIDGYTF. This chain joins TRBV7-9 and TRBJ1-2; 7 bases agree with TRBD1. This CDR3 spans 15 amino acids. The trim removed 6 bases at V and 6 bases at J, leaving 13 bases unmatched. Germline CDR1 reads SEHNR; CDR2 reads FQNEAQ (reference sequence).

This clone was seen once. The rearrangement links TRBV5-1 to TRBJ1-1; weak D call: TRBD1 (5 bases). The CDR3 loop spans 12 amino acids. The germline V gene has CDR1 SGHRS and CDR2 YFSETQ. The ends were cut back, 3 bases at V and 7 bases at J, with 10 bases in the middle. CDR3 sequence reads: CASSWGLDEAFF. The CDR3 DNA sequence: TGCGCCAGCAGCTGGGGACTAGATGAAGCTTTCTTT.

The rearrangement uses TRBV5-4 and TRBJ2-1; TRBD1 aligns across 7 bases. With 3 bases clipped from V and 3 bases from J, the junction kept 9 bases outside the gene matches. The CDR3 loop spans 16 amino acids. In germline, CDR1 is SGHNT, CDR2 YYREEE (reference sequence). The CDR3 is CASSSQGSGGYNEQFF. In DNA, the CDR3 is TGTGCCAGCAGCTCCCAGGGGTCAGGGGGCTACAATGAGCAGTTCTTC.

This rearrangement joins TRBV7-9 to TRBJ2-3; 9 nucleotides agree with TRBD2. Germline loops: CDR1 SEHNR, CDR2 FQNEAQ (reference sequence). V lost 4 bases and J lost 4; bases outside the gene matches: 6. This CDR3 has 15 amino acids. The CDR3 coding sequence is TGTGCCAGCAGCTCGAGCGGGGGGTGGCCAGATACGCAGTATTTT. It encodes CASSSSGGWPDTQYF.

CDR3 DNA: TGTGCCAGCAGCTTTAGCGATACTGGAAACACCATATATTTT. It encodes CASSFSDTGNTIYF. This chain joins TRBV9 and TRBJ1-3, with D unresolved. The CDR3 runs 14 residues. The V end was cut by 4 bases, the J end by 2 bases, with 10 bases between. Germline V gives CDR1 SGDLS, CDR2 YYNGEE.

The rearrangement links TRBV5-1 to TRBJ1-4, with D tentatively TRBD1 (5 bases). The ends were cut back, 4 bases at V and 4 bases at J, with 8 bases in the middle. This CDR3 region has 13 residues. CDR1 SGHRS and CDR2 YFSETQ come from the germline V gene. The CDR3 DNA follows: TGCGCCAGCAGCGCGGGGGGTAATGAAAAACTGTTTTTT. It encodes CASSAGGNEKLFF.

This clone is a singleton in its sample. This chain uses TRBV6-6 with TRBJ1-2; TRBD1 might be the D (5 bases). Trimming pared 7 bases from V and 1 base from J, leaving 16 bases between. CDR1 is MNHNY and CDR2 is SVGAGI in the germline V gene (reference sequence). This CDR3 region has 15 residues. The CDR3 bases are TGTGCCAGCAAGGGAGTCCTTAGGGGTAACTATGGCTACACCTTC. Its protein is CASKGVLRGNYGYTF.

The chain recombines TRBV3-1 (or the pseudogene TRBV3-2) with TRBJ1-2; 8 nucleotides align to TRBD1. J was trimmed by 7 bases and V by 4 bases; bases with no gene match: 8. The CDR3 contains 14 residues. CDR1 and CDR2 from the germline V gene are LGHDT and YNNKEL (reference sequence). DNA of the CDR3: TGTGCCAGCAGCCTAGGACAGGGCAGGGGTGGCTACACCTTC. Its translation: CASSLGQGRGGYTF.

This clone showed up just once. V usage is TRBV18 and J usage is TRBJ2-4; D may be TRBD1 (5 bases). There are 17 residues in the CDR3. V lost 2 bases and J 1 base, leaving 15 bases between the germline ends. Germline CDR1 reads KGHSH; CDR2 reads LQKENI. Here the CDR3 reads CASSPLAGMMAKNIQYF. The CDR3 DNA sequence: TGTGCCAGCTCACCATTAGCAGGGATGATGGCCAAAAACATTCAGTACTTC.

This rearrangement joins TRBV7-8 to TRBJ2-1; TRBD1 might be the D (6 bases). The CDR3 length is 14 residues. Germline V gene sequence: CDR1 SGHVS, CDR2 FQNEAQ. The ends were cut back, 5 bases at V and 5 bases at J, with 13 bases in the middle. This chain's CDR3 is CASSRRDNNNEQFF. The CDR3 DNA sequence: TGTGCCAGCAGCCGCCGGGACAACAACAATGAGCAGTTCTTC.

The chain carries TRBV19 and TRBJ1-3; 10 nucleotides line up with TRBD1. Germline V CDR1 and CDR2: LNHDA, SQIVND (reference sequence). The CDR3 length is 15 residues. The J segment lost 3 bases and the V segment lost 3 bases, leaving 2 bases of the junction unmatched. For the CDR3, the DNA is TGTGCCAGTAGTATTGGGACAGGGGTTGGAAACACCATATATTTT. Translating gives CASSIGTGVGNTIYF.

The chain uses TRBV23-1 and TRBJ2-1, with 9 bases matching TRBD1. TRBV23-1 has ORF status, its function being uncertain. Trimming at V came to 3 bases and at J to 8 bases, leaving 11 bases not matched to a gene. This CDR3 comprises 16 residues. The CDR3 region is CASSHPETGGCDEQFF. The CDR3 DNA reads TGCGCCAGCAGTCACCCGGAGACAGGGGGTTGCGATGAGCAGTTCTTC.

The chain links TRBV28 to TRBJ1-2; TRBD1 aligns across 9 bases. The length of the CDR3 is 15 residues. Germline V gene sequence: CDR1 MDHEN, CDR2 SYDVKM. The ends lost 9 bases at V and 0 bases at J; junction bases unmatched: 8. CDR3 bases: TGTGCCAGTTACAGGGGGCGAGGGACTAACTATGGCTACACCTTC. It specifies CASYRGRGTNYGYTF.

The V call is TRBV3-1 (or the pseudogene TRBV3-2), the J call TRBJ1-2; D remains unclear. CDR3 size: 16 residues. V was pared by 1 base and J by 4 bases, with 16 bases between. The germline CDR1 and CDR2 sequences are LGHDT and YNNKEL (reference sequence). CDR3 residues: CASSQVGMQALYGYTF. CDR3 nucleotide sequence: TGTGCCAGCAGCCAAGTCGGTATGCAGGCCCTCTATGGCTACACCTTC.

V usage is TRBV5-5 and J usage is TRBJ2-3, with TRBD2 as a possible D gene (5 bases). CDR1 is SGHKS, CDR2 YYEKEE, per germline (reference sequence). The CDR3 spans 12 residues. Trimming removed 3 bases from V and 3 bases from J, with 5 bases in between. The CDR3 nucleotides read TGTGCCAGCAGCTCGGGGACAGATACGCAGTATTTT. Translating gives CASSSGTDTQYF.

J is TRBJ2-3 and V is TRBV27, with 11 positions matching TRBD2. There are 16 residues in the CDR3. V shed 8 bases, J shed 2 bases, and the junction held 9 bases outside the gene matches. Looked up from germline, CDR1 is MNHEY and CDR2 is SMNVEV (reference sequence). Here the CDR3 reads CASAKLAGDNTDTQYF. CDR3 DNA: TGTGCCAGCGCAAAACTAGCGGGGGATAACACAGATACGCAGTATTTT.

J is TRBJ2-3 and V is TRBV18, with TRBD2 matching over 9 bases. Germline V CDR1 and CDR2: KGHSH, LQKENI. V was clipped by 2 bases and J by 4 bases; unmatched bases: 4. The CDR3 has 15 residues. The CDR3 is CASSPFERGADTQYF. DNA for the CDR3: TGTGCCAGCTCACCATTCGAGCGGGGGGCAGATACGCAGTATTTT.

As concerns this clone: Distinct nucleotide sequences in the sample also encode this CDR3. This chain connects TRBV11-2 to TRBJ1-2; no reliable D call. Trimming stripped 0 bases from V and 1 base from J, with 9 bases between. The CDR3 covers 15 residues. The germline V gene has CDR1 SGHAT and CDR2 FQNNGV. The CDR3 here is CASSLDRQSNYGYTF. The CDR3 DNA reads as TGTGCCAGCAGCTTAGATCGGCAGAGTAACTATGGCTACACCTTC.

This rearrangement joins TRBV27 to TRBJ1-2; a weak D match, TRBD1 (6 bases). V was shortened by 6 bases and J by 6 bases, with 11 bases between the two germline ends. The CDR3 covers 12 residues. The V gene's germline CDR1 is MNHEY and CDR2 SMNVEV (reference sequence). This chain's CDR3 is CASSSTGNGYTF. In nucleotides, the CDR3 is TGTGCCAGCAGCTCGACAGGCAATGGCTACACCTTC.

The rearrangement links TRBV28 to TRBJ2-7, with 12 bases lining up with TRBD1. The V gene's germline CDR1 is MDHEN and CDR2 SYDVKM. Trimming cost V 2 bases and J 6 bases; bases outside gene matches: 8. The CDR3 sequence is 16 residues long. The CDR3 DNA reads TGTGCCAGCAGTTTACTGTTGGGACAGGGGGCCGGCGAGCAGTACTTC. This gives the protein CASSLLLGQGAGEQYF.